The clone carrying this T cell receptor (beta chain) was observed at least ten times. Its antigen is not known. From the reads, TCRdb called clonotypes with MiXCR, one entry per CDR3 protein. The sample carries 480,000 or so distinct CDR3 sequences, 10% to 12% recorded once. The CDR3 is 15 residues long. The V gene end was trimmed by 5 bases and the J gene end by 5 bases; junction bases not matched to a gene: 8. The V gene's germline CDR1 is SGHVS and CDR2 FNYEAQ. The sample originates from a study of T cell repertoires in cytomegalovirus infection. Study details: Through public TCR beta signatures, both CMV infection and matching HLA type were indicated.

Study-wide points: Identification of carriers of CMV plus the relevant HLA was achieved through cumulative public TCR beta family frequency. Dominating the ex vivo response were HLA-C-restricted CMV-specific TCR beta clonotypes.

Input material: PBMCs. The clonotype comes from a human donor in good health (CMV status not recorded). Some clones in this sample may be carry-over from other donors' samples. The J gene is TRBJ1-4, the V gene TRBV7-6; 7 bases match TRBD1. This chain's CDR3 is CASSVGDSQNEKLFF. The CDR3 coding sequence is TGTGCCAGCAGCGTAGGGGACAGTCAAAATGAAAAACTGTTTTTT.